This T cell receptor (beta chain) was sequenced for a study of T cell responses to AZD1222 COVID-19 vaccine. Whole-study findings and limits: Only a handful of AZD1222 recipients tested seropositive at baseline. Nearly half of unique spike-specific TCRs reportedly avoided B.1.351 and B.1.1.7 mutated regions.

The analysis combined second doses at about 4 or about 12 weeks. As regards this clone: Its antigen remains unidentified.

The V gene's germline CDR1 is SGDLS and CDR2 YYNGEE. The CDR3 runs to 16 residues. V was shortened by 4 bases and J by 8 bases, with 19 bases between the two germline ends. Data came from immunoSEQ multiplex PCR; TCRdb stores just in-frame clones and leaves some out. The data hold about 160,000 clones, with roughly nine tenths observed a single time. The TCR comes from an adult who received the AZD1222 COVID-19 vaccine. This sample comprised peripheral blood, obtained 28 days after the second AZD1222 dose. J is TRBJ1-6 and V is TRBV9; D not resolved. The CDR3 nucleotides read TGTGCCAGCAGCCCTAGGTCAGAAACACGAGATTCACCCCTCCACTTT. It specifies CASSPRSETRDSPLHF.